The 16 T cell receptor beta chains below were found in one sample sequenced in a study of blood T cells in healthy people across ages. With a J-beta primer mix and a sample-barcoded 5' primer, a second PCR ran 7 to 11 cycles. TCRdb redid the calling of the 5' RACE reads with MiXCR, one entry per CDR3 protein. The table includes about 640,000 distinct CDR3 sequences, roughly 58% detected once. Specimen: blood. These receptors were collected from a man in his 60s in good health.

This clonotype was observed a handful of times. The chain carries TRBV7-6 and TRBJ2-1; 11 positions match TRBD1. The CDR3 runs 16 residues. Germline V gene lookup returns CDR1 SGHVS and CDR2 FNYEAQ. V shed 6 bases and J 7 bases; nucleotides not matched to a gene: 11. The CDR3 DNA reads TGTGCCAGCAGTTTGGCCGGACAGGGGGCTGTGAATGAGCAGTTCTTC. It is translated as CASSLAGQGAVNEQFF.

This clonotype was observed a handful of times. The chain has TRBV12-3 or TRBV12-4 and TRBJ2-5; perhaps D is TRBD1 or TRBD2 (6 bases each). V dropped 6 bases and J dropped 1 base, with 24 bases sitting between them. This CDR3 contains 18 residues. CDR3 residues: CASSRGRTRGGTQETQYF. The CDR3 bases are TGTGCCAGCAGCCGCGGTAGGACCAGGGGAGGAACCCAAGAGACCCAGTACTTC.

There are a few counts of this clonotype. The V and J genes are TRBV19 and TRBJ2-1; D possibly corresponds to TRBD2 (5 bases). The germline CDR1 and CDR2 sequences are LNHDA and SQIVND (reference sequence). Between the trimmed V and J ends, which lost 3 bases and 9 bases, there was a span of 9 bases. The CDR3 is made up of 12 amino acids. The CDR3 loop reads CASSILRGEQFF. CDR3 bases: TGTGCCAGTAGTATTCTTCGGGGTGAGCAGTTCTTC. The whole variable domain, remainder taken from reference TRBV19 and TRBJ2-1, is DGGITQSPKYLFRKEGQNVTLSCEQNLNHDAMYWYRQDPGQGLRLIYYSQIVNDFQKGDIAEGYSVSREKKESFPLTVTSAQKNPTAFYLCASSILRGEQFFGPGTRLTVL.

This chain joins TRBV20-1 and TRBJ1-2; D remains unclear. The CDR3 totals 13 residues. The V gene lost 5 bases and the J gene lost 4 bases, with 14 bases spanning the gap. Germline CDR1 is DFQATT and CDR2 is SNEGSKA (reference sequence). CDR3 sequence: CSAAGRIVYGYTF. CDR3 DNA: TGCAGTGCTGCCGGACGGATTGTCTATGGCTACACCTTC.

The DNA for the CDR3 is TGCGCCAGCAGCCAAGATCCGTCCCTTATCGACGGGGGGGCTCCAAATGAGCAGTTCTTC. Translated: CASSQDPSLIDGGAPNEQFF. The rearrangement uses TRBV4-1 and TRBJ2-1; 8 bases agree with TRBD2. This CDR3 region has 20 residues. V shed 0 bases and J 7 bases; nucleotides not matched to a gene: 20. The germline gives CDR1 MGHRA, CDR2 YSYEKL.

Comment on this clonotype: The junction and the germline gene differ at one end; a read error may be behind it. This sequence joins TRBV12-3 or TRBV12-4 and TRBJ1-2; D is unclear. The CDR3 totals 15 residues. The CDR3 protein is CANSLVVGVANGYTF. CDR3 sequence (DNA): TGTGCCAACAGTTTAGTAGTTGGGGTGGCGAATGGCTACACCTTC.

The chain combines TRBV10-3 with TRBJ2-4, with a weak D call TRBD2 (6 bases). The J call is in doubt because the DNA end fits TRBJ2-5 better. CDR3 length equals 12 residues. In germline, CDR1 is ENHRY, CDR2 SYGVKD. CDR3 in DNA: TGTGCCATCGGGGGGAGCGTGGAGACCCAGTACTTC. Protein sequence: CAIGGSVETQYF.

The chain joins TRBV5-1 to TRBJ2-1; D gene ambiguous. V shed 0 bases and J shed 13 bases, with 14 bases lying between them. Germline V gives CDR1 SGHRS, CDR2 YFSETQ. The CDR3 extends over 13 amino acids. The CDR3 DNA sequence: TGCGCCAGCAGCTTGGGGACGGTGGAGACCCAGTTCTTC. It encodes CASSLGTVETQFF.

This clonotype was found a few times. The CDR3: CASSSHRDYGYTF. Written as DNA, the CDR3 is TGCGCCAGCAGCTCCCACAGGGATTATGGCTACACCTTC. The chain carries TRBV5-1 and TRBJ1-2; D may be TRBD1 (6 bases). The CDR3 runs 13 residues. The V end lost 3 bases, the J end lost 5 bases, and 11 bases lay between the germline ends. Germline values: CDR1 SGHRS, CDR2 YFSETQ.

The V gene is TRBV6-2 or TRBV6-3, the J gene TRBJ1-2; 10 bases are shared with TRBD1. The CDR3 has 16 residues. In germline, CDR1 is MNHEY, CDR2 SVGEGT. The V gene end was trimmed by 5 bases and the J gene end by 2 bases; junction bases not matched to a gene: 8. CDR3 loop: CASSHSDRGRNYGYTF. For the CDR3, the DNA is TGTGCCAGCAGTCATTCCGACAGGGGGCGAAACTATGGCTACACCTTC.

This chain joins TRBV12-3 or TRBV12-4 and TRBJ2-3, with D possibly matching TRBD2 (5 bases). The length of the CDR3 is 12 residues. V was clipped by 3 bases and J by 11 bases, with 12 bases between them. CDR3 bases: TGTGCCAGCAGTTTGAGGGCAGACATGCAGTATTTT. Translated: CASSLRADMQYF.

This clonotype was observed a few times. The V gene is TRBV10-1, the J gene TRBJ2-3; 7 bases match TRBD2. This CDR3 contains 14 residues. Germline V CDR1 and CDR2: WNHNN, SYGVQD (reference sequence). Trimming at V came to 3 bases and at J to 5 bases, leaving 5 bases not matched to a gene. CDR3 in amino acids: CASSEAGNVDTQYF. CDR3 bases: TGCGCCAGCAGTGAAGCGGGGAATGTAGATACGCAGTATTTT.

The chain joins TRBV2 to TRBJ1-6; no reliable D call. Germline V gene data show CDR1 as SNHLY and CDR2 as FYNNEI. CDR3 length: 14 amino acids. V lost 5 bases, J lost 8 bases, and 13 bases lay in between. Here the CDR3 reads CASSTVSPYSPLHF. The CDR3 region has the DNA TGTGCCAGCAGTACTGTTTCCCCCTATTCACCCCTCCACTTT.

J is TRBJ1-6 and V is TRBV6-4, with D unclear. CDR1 and CDR2 (germline): MRHNA, SNTAGT. V was shortened by 5 bases and J by 8 bases, with 13 bases between the two germline ends. The CDR3 consists of 14 residues. CDR3 protein: CASSQNRLDSPLHF. The CDR3 region has the DNA TGTGCCAGCAGTCAAAACCGTTTGGATTCACCCCTCCACTTT.

The rearrangement joins TRBV6-1 to TRBJ2-5, with D perhaps TRBD1 or TRBD2 (5 bases each). The CDR3 spans 14 residues. Looked up from germline, CDR1 is MNHNS and CDR2 is SASEGT. V lost 6 bases and J lost 1, with 12 bases in between. The CDR3 bases are TGTGCCAGCAGGTGGTTGGGGGTCCAAGAGACCCAGTACTTC. Amino acids: CASRWLGVQETQYF.

This clonotype was counted between two and nine times. The V and J genes are TRBV27 and TRBJ2-5; D perhaps matches TRBD1 (6 bases). This CDR3 is built from 15 residues. Germline CDR1 MNHEY, CDR2 SMNVEV (reference sequence). The V end was cut by 5 bases, the J end by 4 bases, with 17 bases between. Here the CDR3 reads CASSPRYRDSETQYF. The CDR3 bases are TGTGCCAGCAGTCCTCGCTACAGGGATTCAGAGACCCAGTACTTC.